A selection of T cell receptor beta chains follows, all from one sample in a study of cytomegalovirus exposure and HLA in healthy donors. Data came from immunoSEQ multiplex PCR; TCRdb stores just in-frame clones and leaves some out. The table records 160,000 or so clones, approximately 80% of them present only once. Input material: PBMCs. The origin of the receptors is a woman aged 25 to 39 in good health and CMV-seropositive. Both conserved end residues are trimmed from each CDR3.

CDR3 length: 13
J gene: TRBJ1-3
V gene: TRBV4-2
CDR3 protein: ASSQEASRGNTIY

CDR3 length: 14
J gene: TRBJ1-5
V gene: TRBV19
CDR3 protein: ASSMLQGASNQPQH

CDR3 length: 11
J gene: TRBJ1-1
V gene: TRBV18
CDR3 protein: ASSPLDRGAAF

CDR3 length: 13
J gene: TRBJ2-3
V gene: TRBV7-2
CDR3 protein: ASSQPGQGRDTQY

CDR3 length: 10
J gene: TRBJ1-5
V gene: TRBV6-6
CDR3 protein: ASSLSNQPQH

CDR3 length: 10
J gene: TRBJ2-5
V gene: TRBV5-6
CDR3 protein: ASSLARETQY

CDR3 length: 16
J gene: TRBJ2-2
V gene: TRBV7-8
CDR3 protein: ASSQRGRAGRNTGELF

CDR3 length: 14
J gene: TRBJ2-1
V gene: TRBV29-1
CDR3 protein: SVEDIGGFRGNEQF

CDR3 length: 10
J gene: TRBJ2-2
V gene: TRBV7-6
CDR3 protein: ATGQASGELF

CDR3 length: 12
J gene: TRBJ1-4
V gene: TRBV6-6
CDR3 protein: ASSYFQGGEKLF

CDR3 length: 15
J gene: TRBJ2-3
V gene: TRBV6-4
CDR3 protein: ASSDPVRGVGTDTQY

CDR3 length: 11
J gene: TRBJ1-2
V gene: TRBV19
CDR3 protein: ASSLLDSYGYT

CDR3 length: 11
J gene: TRBJ1-5
V gene: TRBV10-3
CDR3 protein: AISGDSIGLQH

CDR3 length: 12
J gene: TRBJ1-5
V gene: TRBV6-1
CDR3 protein: ASSEFGGNQPQH

CDR3 length: 14
J gene: TRBJ2-7
V gene: TRBV19
CDR3 protein: ASSIGTAYTSYEQY

CDR3 length: 13
J gene: TRBJ2-2
V gene: TRBV19
CDR3 protein: ASSIMTSAHGELF

CDR3 length: 11
J gene: TRBJ1-2
V gene: TRBV5-5
CDR3 protein: ASSTRAGYGYT

CDR3 length: 13
J gene: TRBJ1-2
V gene: TRBV9
CDR3 protein: ASSPQSQAYHGYT

CDR3 length: 13
J gene: TRBJ2-2
V gene: TRBV5-1
CDR3 protein: ASSLVGGTAGELF

CDR3 length: 12
J gene: TRBJ2-7
V gene: TRBV28
CDR3 protein: ASSPPGVSYEQY

CDR3 length: 11
J gene: TRBJ1-1
V gene: TRBV4-3
CDR3 protein: ASSQDLDREAF

CDR3 length: 12
J gene: TRBJ2-3
V gene: TRBV10-3
CDR3 protein: AIRNQGHTDTQY

CDR3 length: 9
J gene: TRBJ1-2
V gene: TRBV30
CDR3 protein: AWSTTRGYT

CDR3 length: 16
J gene: TRBJ2-6
V gene: TRBV5-6
CDR3 protein: ASSFLRDRGVGANVLT

CDR3 length: 13
J gene: TRBJ1-2
V gene: TRBV14
CDR3 protein: ASSPRGPGGYGYT

CDR3 length: 13
J gene: TRBJ1-6
V gene: TRBV18
CDR3 protein: ASSPLRDYNSPLH

CDR3 length: 12
J gene: TRBJ2-3
V gene: TRBV19
CDR3 protein: ASSITSEADTQY

CDR3 length: 11
J gene: TRBJ1-2
V gene: TRBV5-1
CDR3 protein: ASSLETVYGYT

CDR3 length: 12
J gene: TRBJ2-1
V gene: TRBV6-6
CDR3 protein: ASSFPGQGLEQF

CDR3 length: 12
J gene: TRBJ2-7
V gene: TRBV18
CDR3 protein: ASSLDREVYEQY

CDR3 length: 12
J gene: TRBJ1-6
V gene: TRBV6-1
CDR3 protein: ASDTGVSASPLH

CDR3 length: 13
J gene: TRBJ2-7
V gene: TRBV6-5
CDR3 protein: ASSPLLARFYEQY

CDR3 length: 12
J gene: TRBJ2-3
V gene: TRBV10-3
CDR3 protein: AIRTRGGTDTQY

CDR3 length: 12
J gene: TRBJ1-5
V gene: TRBV10-2
CDR3 protein: ASSESGGGQPQH

CDR3 length: 11
J gene: TRBJ2-7
V gene: TRBV27
CDR3 protein: ASSSIRDRLQY

CDR3 length: 11
J gene: TRBJ1-1
V gene: TRBV7-9
CDR3 protein: SSSLVSNTEAF

CDR3 length: 12
J gene: TRBJ2-4
V gene: TRBV5-4
CDR3 protein: ASSLGGAKNIQY

CDR3 length: 12
J gene: TRBJ1-6
V gene: TRBV27
CDR3 protein: ASSLQGAASPLH

CDR3 length: 15
J gene: TRBJ1-2
V gene: TRBV27
CDR3 protein: ASSPIDLPDRESGYT

CDR3 length: 6
J gene: TRBJ1-1
V gene: TRBV10-1
CDR3 protein: ASAGAF

CDR3 length: 13
J gene: TRBJ2-3
V gene: TRBV5-1
CDR3 protein: ASSPVAGMPDTQY